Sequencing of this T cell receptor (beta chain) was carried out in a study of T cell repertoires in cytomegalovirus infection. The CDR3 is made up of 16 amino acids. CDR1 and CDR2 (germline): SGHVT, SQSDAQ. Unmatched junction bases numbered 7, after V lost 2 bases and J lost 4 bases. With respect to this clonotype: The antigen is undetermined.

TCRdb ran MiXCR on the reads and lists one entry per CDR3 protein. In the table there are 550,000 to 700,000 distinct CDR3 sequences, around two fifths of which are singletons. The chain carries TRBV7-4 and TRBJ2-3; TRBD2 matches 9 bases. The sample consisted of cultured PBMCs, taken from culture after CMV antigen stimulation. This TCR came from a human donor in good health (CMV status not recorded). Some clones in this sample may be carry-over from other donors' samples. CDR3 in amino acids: CASSLIPSGESDTQYF. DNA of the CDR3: TGTGCCAGCAGCTTAATTCCTAGCGGGGAATCAGATACGCAGTATTTT.